One sample yielded the 16 T cell receptor beta chains listed below, sequenced in a study of T cells expressing NK-cell markers. TCRdb re-called the 5' RACE reads; one entry per CDR3 protein, DNA not given. Listed are roughly 150,000 distinct CDR3 sequences; about a fifth falls within the top ten. Material for sequencing was blood T cells: a sorted CD56 or NKG2C T cell subset, CD4+ or CD8+ T cells, or bulk PBMC T cells (not recorded which). The source is a woman between 18 and 70 years old in good health.

The chain is built from TRBV29-1 and TRBJ1-2; TCRdb designates TRBD1, a call that cannot be tested without DNA. Germline V CDR1 and CDR2: SQVTM, ANQGSEA. The CDR3 sequence is 13 residues long. The CDR3 spells CSVRGTLSYGYTF.

V usage is TRBV11-2 and J usage is TRBJ2-7; TCRdb gives TRBD1 as the D gene, but with no DNA this cannot be confirmed. Germline CDR1 reads SGHAT; CDR2 reads FQNNGV. This CDR3 region has 15 residues. The CDR3: CASSLDGQGTYEQYF.

This sequence joins TRBV5-4 and TRBJ2-5; TCRdb picks TRBD1, but there is no DNA to check that call. The CDR3 is made up of 15 amino acids. In germline, CDR1 is SGHNT, CDR2 YYREEE (reference sequence). The CDR3 is CASSLDRAPRETQYF.

The rearrangement links TRBV11-2 to TRBJ2-1. This CDR3 spans 13 amino acids. Germline V gene sequence: CDR1 SGHAT, CDR2 FQNNGV. CDR3 sequence: CASSLDVSTEQFF.

The rearrangement uses TRBV12-3 or TRBV12-4 and TRBJ2-2; the D call of TRBD1 rests on TCRdb alone, since no DNA is present to check it. The CDR3 consists of 14 residues. The CDR3 spells CASRGFRVAGELFF.

The gene calls are TRBV24-1 and TRBJ2-1; the D call from TCRdb, TRBD2, cannot be confirmed without DNA. The CDR3 loop spans 15 amino acids. CDR1 KGHDR and CDR2 SFDVKD come from the germline V gene. CDR3 amino acids: CATKGLGLADNEQFF.

This chain uses TRBV28 with TRBJ1-5; TCRdb names TRBD1, which stays unverified in the absence of DNA. Germline loops: CDR1 MDHEN, CDR2 SYDVKM. The CDR3 covers 14 residues. The CDR3 is CASSSRQGRQPQHF.

The gene calls are TRBV5-4 and TRBJ2-5. The CDR3 sequence is 15 residues long. Germline V gene lookup returns CDR1 SGHNT and CDR2 YYREEE (reference sequence). CDR3 in amino acids: CASSLATSGQETQYF.

V is TRBV29-1 and J is TRBJ2-1; TCRdb designates TRBD1, a call that cannot be tested without DNA. The CDR3 has 14 amino acids. Germline V CDR1 and CDR2: SQVTM, ANQGSEA. CDR3 in amino acids: CSVGGRGGGYEQFF.

The rearrangement links TRBV24-1 to TRBJ2-3; the TRBD2 assignment by TCRdb is unverifiable without DNA. Germline CDR1 is KGHDR and CDR2 is SFDVKD. The CDR3 consists of 16 residues. The chain's CDR3 is CATSAHGGGTTDTQYF.

The chain couples TRBV29-1 to TRBJ2-3; the D gene TCRdb calls, TRBD2, cannot be checked with no DNA. The germline V gene encodes CDR1 SQVTM and CDR2 ANQGSEA. This CDR3 has 16 residues. The CDR3 spells CSVVPTSGSATDTQYF.

The chain employs TRBV19 and TRBJ2-7. CDR3 length equals 13 residues. Germline CDR1 reads LNHDA; CDR2 reads SQIVND (reference sequence). CDR3 region: CASSISNSYEQYF.

The genes are TRBV12-3 or TRBV12-4 and TRBJ2-1; TCRdb's assignment of TRBD2 cannot be checked, as there is no DNA. The CDR3 sequence is 16 residues long. The CDR3 loop is CASSLTSGGIYNEQFF.

This chain connects TRBV5-1 to TRBJ2-5. Germline-derived CDR1 and CDR2 are SGHRS and YFSETQ. The CDR3 length is 12 residues. CDR3 residues: CASGPERETQYF.

The chain has TRBV28 and TRBJ2-2; TCRdb's D call, TRBD1, is unchecked because there is no DNA. From germline, CDR1 is MDHEN and CDR2 SYDVKM. The CDR3 totals 14 residues. The CDR3 sequence: CATRRGGRTGELFF.

The genes are TRBV3-1 and TRBJ2-7. This CDR3 spans 15 amino acids. From germline, CDR1 is LGHDT and CDR2 YNNKEL (reference sequence). CDR3 region: CASSQALAASYEQYF.